The clone carrying this T cell receptor (beta chain) occurred many times. The sample is drawn from a study of T cells in Graves' hyperthyroidism and ophthalmopathy. There were TCR beta CDR3 regions amplified from RNA transcripts. Using the HTBI primer set, a first-round RT-PCR was run on the TCR CDR3. TCRdb independently ran MiXCR on the multiplex PCR reads; one entry per CDR3 protein. The profile shows nearly 600,000 distinct CDR3 sequences, approximately 15% of them singletons. Germline trimming cut 4 bases from V and 4 bases from J; bases unmatched to any gene: 8. Germline CDR1 is DFQATT and CDR2 is SNEGSKA (reference sequence). CDR3 length: 14 residues.

The V call is TRBV20-1, the J call TRBJ2-5; the match to TRBD2 covers 8 bases. This TCR derives from a young woman with Graves' hyperthyroidism that later progressed to Graves' ophthalmopathy. The source material was blood. CDR3 region: CSATGAGDLETQYF. CDR3 coding DNA: TGCAGTGCTACCGGAGCGGGAGACCTAGAGACCCAGTACTTC.